These 2 T cell receptor beta chains share one sample of origin, sequenced in a study of blood T cell repertoires in COVID-19. Sequenced by immunoSEQ multiplex PCR; TCRdb stores in-frame clones only, minus some. The data contain 95,000 to 150,000 clones, about 79% of them seen just once; the ten biggest clones take up 4.5%. Input material: peripheral blood. Every receptor here comes from a woman in her 70s with acute or convalescent COVID-19.

This clone occurred once. The V and J genes are TRBV10-3 and TRBJ2-7, with a weak D call TRBD2 (6 bases). This CDR3 is built from 14 residues. Trimming pared 4 bases from V and 7 bases from J, leaving 17 bases between. Germline V gives CDR1 ENHRY, CDR2 SYGVKD. CDR3 DNA sequence: TGTGCCATCAGTGTCGACAGTCGGGGGATGGAGCAGTACGTC. Residues: CAISVDSRGMEQYV.

The chain joins TRBV6-5 to TRBJ1-4; no firm D call. V lost 8 bases, J lost 1 base, and 5 bases lay in between. In germline, CDR1 is MNHEY, CDR2 SVGAGI. The CDR3 has 12 amino acids. CDR3 sequence: CASSRTNEKLFF. The CDR3 nucleotides read TGTGCCAGCTCTCGAACTAATGAAAAACTGTTTTTT.